This entry concerns a single TCR beta chain. Positive CCR7 selection of CD45RO-negative cells yielded the naive CD8 cells, and terminally differentiated effector memory CD45RA+ cells were excluded. This record belongs to a study of shared clonotypes between healthy human individuals. Sequencing used immunoSEQ multiplex PCR; TCRdb keeps in-frame clones, though not all of them. The sample carries hundreds of thousands of clones, 90% to 97% recorded once. V lost 4 bases and J lost 5; bases outside the gene matches: 12. Germline V gene lookup returns CDR1 MDHEN and CDR2 SYDVKM. This CDR3 is built from 16 residues.

The chain combines TRBV28 with TRBJ1-2; TRBD1 agrees at 8 bases. Sequencing was carried out using naive CD8+ T cells sorted from blood. This receptor was obtained from a woman in her thirties in good health. CDR3 sequence reads: CASSSLRDRISYGYTF. CDR3 nucleotides: TGTGCCAGCAGTTCCCTCCGGGACAGGATCTCGTATGGCTACACCTTC.